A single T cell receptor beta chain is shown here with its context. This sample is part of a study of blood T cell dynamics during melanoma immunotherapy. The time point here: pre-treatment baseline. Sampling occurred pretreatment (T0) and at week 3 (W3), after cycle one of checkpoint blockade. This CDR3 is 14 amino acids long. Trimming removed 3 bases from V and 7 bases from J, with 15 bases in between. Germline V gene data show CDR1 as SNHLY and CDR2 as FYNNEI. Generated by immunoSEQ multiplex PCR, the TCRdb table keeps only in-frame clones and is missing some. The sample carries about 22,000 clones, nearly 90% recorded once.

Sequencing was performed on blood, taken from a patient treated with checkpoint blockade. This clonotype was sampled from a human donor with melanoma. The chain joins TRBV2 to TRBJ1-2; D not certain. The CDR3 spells CASSDFTGLGGYTF. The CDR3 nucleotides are TGTGCCAGCAGTGATTTCACGGGATTGGGTGGCTACACCTTC.